The following is a T cell receptor beta chain sequence with its context. Blood specimens came from baseline, cycle 4 day 1, and cycle 7 day 1. This sample is part of a study of OX40 agonist ivuxolimab in advanced cancers. The overall study: Patients undergoing dose escalation presented with hepatocellular carcinoma, melanoma, renal cell or head and neck cancer.

Sequenced by immunoSEQ multiplex PCR; TCRdb stores in-frame clones only, minus some. Counted here are around 70,000 clones, roughly 80% occurring once; the ten biggest clones make up approximately 6.7%. V dropped 3 bases and J dropped 5 bases, with 14 bases sitting between them. This CDR3 spans 15 amino acids. Per germline, CDR1 MDHEN and CDR2 SYDVKM. The chain couples TRBV28 to TRBJ1-5; D is unclear. The receptor was isolated from an adult with an advanced solid tumor such as melanoma, head and neck, liver or kidney cancer. The specimen comprised CD4+ or CD8+ T cells sorted from blood, sampled in a trial of the OX40 agonist ivuxolimab. This CDR3 reads CASSLVGSRHQPQHF. CDR3 bases: TGTGCCAGCAGTTTGGTTGGCAGCCGTCATCAGCCCCAGCATTTT.